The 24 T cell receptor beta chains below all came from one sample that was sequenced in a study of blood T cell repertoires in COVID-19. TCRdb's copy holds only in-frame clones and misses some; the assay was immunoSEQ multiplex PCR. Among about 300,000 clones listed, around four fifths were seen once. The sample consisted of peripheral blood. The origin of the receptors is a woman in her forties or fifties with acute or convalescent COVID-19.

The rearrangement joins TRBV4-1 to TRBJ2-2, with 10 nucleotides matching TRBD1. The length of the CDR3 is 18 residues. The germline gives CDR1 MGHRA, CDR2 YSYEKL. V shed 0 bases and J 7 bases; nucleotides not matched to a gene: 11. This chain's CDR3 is CASSQDRFDRGQSGELFF. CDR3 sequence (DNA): TGCGCCAGCAGCCAAGATAGATTTGACAGGGGGCAAAGCGGGGAGCTGTTTTTT.

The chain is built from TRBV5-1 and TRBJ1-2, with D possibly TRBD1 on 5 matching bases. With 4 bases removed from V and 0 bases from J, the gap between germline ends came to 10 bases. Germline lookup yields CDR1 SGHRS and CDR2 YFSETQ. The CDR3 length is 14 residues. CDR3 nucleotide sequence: TGCGCCAGCAGCCCAGACAGCACTAACTATGGCTACACCTTC. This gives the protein CASSPDSTNYGYTF.

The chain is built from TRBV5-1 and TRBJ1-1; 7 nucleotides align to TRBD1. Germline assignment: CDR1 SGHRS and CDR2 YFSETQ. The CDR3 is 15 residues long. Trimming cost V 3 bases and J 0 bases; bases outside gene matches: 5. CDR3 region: CASSSTTGLNTEAFF. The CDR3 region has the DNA TGCGCCAGCAGCTCAACGACAGGGCTGAACACTGAAGCTTTCTTT.

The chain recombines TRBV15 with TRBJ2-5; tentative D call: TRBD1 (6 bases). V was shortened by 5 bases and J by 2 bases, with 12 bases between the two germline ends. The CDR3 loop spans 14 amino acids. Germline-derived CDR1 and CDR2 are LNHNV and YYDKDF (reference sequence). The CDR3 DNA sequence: TGTGCCACCAGCGCCCGGGACACTCAAGAGACCCAGTACTTC. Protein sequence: CATSARDTQETQYF. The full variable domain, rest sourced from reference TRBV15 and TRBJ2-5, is DAMVIQNPRYQVTQFGKPVTLSCSQTLNHNVMYWYQQKSSQAPKLLFHYYDKDFNNEADTPDNFQSRRPNTSFCFLDIRSPGLGDTAMYLCATSARDTQETQYFGPGTRLLVL.

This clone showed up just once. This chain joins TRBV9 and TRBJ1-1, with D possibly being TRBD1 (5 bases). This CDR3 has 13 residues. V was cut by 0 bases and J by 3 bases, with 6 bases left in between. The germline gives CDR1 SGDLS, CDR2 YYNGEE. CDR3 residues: CASSVVRDTEAFF. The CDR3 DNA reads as TGTGCCAGCAGCGTAGTCAGGGACACTGAAGCTTTCTTT.

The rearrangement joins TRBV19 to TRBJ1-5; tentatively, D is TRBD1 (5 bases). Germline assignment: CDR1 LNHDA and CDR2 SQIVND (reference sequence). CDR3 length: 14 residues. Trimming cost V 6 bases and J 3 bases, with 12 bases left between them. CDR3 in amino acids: CASRNDRFNQPQHF. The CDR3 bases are TGTGCCAGTAGAAATGACAGATTCAATCAGCCCCAGCATTTT.

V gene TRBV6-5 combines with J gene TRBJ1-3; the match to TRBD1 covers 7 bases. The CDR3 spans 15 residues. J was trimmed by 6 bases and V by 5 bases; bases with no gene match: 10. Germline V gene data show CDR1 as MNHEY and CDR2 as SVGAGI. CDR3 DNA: TGTGCCAGCAGTAGACAGGGAAGGGAAATAAACACCATATATTTT. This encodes CASSRQGREINTIYF.

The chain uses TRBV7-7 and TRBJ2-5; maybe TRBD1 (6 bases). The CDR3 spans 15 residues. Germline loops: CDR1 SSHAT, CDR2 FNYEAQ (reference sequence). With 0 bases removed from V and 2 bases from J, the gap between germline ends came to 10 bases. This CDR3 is CASSLAGGSQETQYF. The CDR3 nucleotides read TGTGCCAGCAGCTTAGCAGGGGGTAGTCAAGAGACCCAGTACTTC.

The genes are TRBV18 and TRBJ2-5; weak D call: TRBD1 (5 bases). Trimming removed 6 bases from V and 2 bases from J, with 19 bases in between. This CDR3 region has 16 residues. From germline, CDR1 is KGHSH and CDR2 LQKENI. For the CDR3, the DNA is TGTGCCAGCTCCCCAGTCCTAGGGGCGAAGCAAGAGACCCAGTACTTC. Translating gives CASSPVLGAKQETQYF.

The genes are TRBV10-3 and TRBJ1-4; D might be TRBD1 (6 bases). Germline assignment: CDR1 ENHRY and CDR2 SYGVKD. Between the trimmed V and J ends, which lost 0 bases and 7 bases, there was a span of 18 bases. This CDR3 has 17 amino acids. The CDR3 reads CAISESSSGGKGEKLFF. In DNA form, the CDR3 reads TGTGCCATCAGTGAGTCGAGTTCTGGGGGCAAGGGTGAAAAACTGTTTTTT.

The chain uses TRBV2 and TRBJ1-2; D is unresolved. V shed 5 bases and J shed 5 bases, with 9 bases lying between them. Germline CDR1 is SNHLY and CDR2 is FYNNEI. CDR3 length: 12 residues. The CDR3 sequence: CASSSQIYGYTF. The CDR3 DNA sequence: TGTGCCAGCAGTTCTCAGATTTATGGCTACACCTTC.

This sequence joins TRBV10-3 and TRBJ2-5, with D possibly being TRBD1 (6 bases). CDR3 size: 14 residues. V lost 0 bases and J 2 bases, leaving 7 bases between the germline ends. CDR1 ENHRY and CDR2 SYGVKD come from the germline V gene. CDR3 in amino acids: CAISESTGQETQYF. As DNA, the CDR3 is TGTGCCATCAGTGAGTCTACAGGGCAAGAGACCCAGTACTTC.

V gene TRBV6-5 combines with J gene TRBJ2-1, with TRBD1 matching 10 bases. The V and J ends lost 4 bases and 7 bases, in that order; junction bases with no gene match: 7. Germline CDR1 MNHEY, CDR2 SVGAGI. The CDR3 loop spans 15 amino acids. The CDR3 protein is CASSSDRGRSNEQFF. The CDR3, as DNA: TGTGCCAGCAGTTCCGACAGGGGGCGGAGTAATGAGCAGTTCTTC.

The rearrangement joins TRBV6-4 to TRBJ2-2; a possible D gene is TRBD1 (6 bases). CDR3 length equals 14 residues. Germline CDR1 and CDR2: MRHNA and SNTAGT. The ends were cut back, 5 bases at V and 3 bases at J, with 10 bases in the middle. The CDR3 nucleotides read TGTGCCAGCAGTCCGGACAGCCACACCGGGGAGCTGTTTTTT. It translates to CASSPDSHTGELFF.

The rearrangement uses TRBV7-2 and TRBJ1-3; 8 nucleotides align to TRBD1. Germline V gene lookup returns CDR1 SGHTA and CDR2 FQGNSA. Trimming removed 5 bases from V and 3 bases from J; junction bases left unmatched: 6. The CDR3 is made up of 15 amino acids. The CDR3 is CASSPDRGFGNTIYF. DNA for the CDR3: TGTGCCAGCAGCCCCGACAGGGGATTTGGAAACACCATATATTTT.

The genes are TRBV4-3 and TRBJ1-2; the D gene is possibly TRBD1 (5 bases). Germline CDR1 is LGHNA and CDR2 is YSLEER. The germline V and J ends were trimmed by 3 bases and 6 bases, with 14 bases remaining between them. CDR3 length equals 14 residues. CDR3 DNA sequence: TGCGCCAGCAGCCAGGGGGGGGGAGGAGATGGCTACACCTTC. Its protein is CASSQGGGGDGYTF.

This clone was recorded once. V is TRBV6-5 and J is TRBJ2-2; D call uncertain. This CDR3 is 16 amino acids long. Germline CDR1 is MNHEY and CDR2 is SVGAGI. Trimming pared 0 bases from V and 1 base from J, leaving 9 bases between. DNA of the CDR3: TGTGCCAGCAGTTACTCGAGGTTCGAGAACACCGGGGAGCTGTTTTTT. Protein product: CASSYSRFENTGELFF.

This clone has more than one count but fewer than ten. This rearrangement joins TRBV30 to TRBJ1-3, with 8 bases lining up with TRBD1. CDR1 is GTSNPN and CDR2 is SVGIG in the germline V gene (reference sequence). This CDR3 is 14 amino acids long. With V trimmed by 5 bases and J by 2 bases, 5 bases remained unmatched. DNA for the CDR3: TGTGCCTGGCGACAGGGGAAAGCTGGAAACACCATATATTTT. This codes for CAWRQGKAGNTIYF.

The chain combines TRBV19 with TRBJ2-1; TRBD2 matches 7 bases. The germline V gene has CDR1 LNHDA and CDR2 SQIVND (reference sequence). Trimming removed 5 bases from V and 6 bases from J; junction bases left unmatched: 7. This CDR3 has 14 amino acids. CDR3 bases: TGTGCCAGTAGTGTCACTGGCGGGAGCAATGAGCAGTTCTTC. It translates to CASSVTGGSNEQFF.

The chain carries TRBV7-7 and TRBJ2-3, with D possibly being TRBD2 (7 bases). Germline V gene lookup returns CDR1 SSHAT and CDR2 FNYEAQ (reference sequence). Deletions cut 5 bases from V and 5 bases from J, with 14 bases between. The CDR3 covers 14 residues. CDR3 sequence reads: CASSPPGGVDTQYF. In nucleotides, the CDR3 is TGTGCCAGCAGCCCCCCGGGGGGCGTAGATACGCAGTATTTT.

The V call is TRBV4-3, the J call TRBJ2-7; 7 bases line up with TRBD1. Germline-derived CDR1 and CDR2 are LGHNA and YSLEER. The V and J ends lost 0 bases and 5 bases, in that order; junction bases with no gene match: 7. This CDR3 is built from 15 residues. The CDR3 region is CASSQDRQGSDEQYF. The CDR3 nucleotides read TGCGCCAGCAGCCAAGATAGACAGGGTTCGGACGAGCAGTACTTC.

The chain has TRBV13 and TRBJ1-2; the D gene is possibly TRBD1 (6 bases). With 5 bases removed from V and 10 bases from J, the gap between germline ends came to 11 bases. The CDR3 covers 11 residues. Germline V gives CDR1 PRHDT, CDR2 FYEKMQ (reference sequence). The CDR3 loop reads CASSRRTDYTF. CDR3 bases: TGTGCCAGCAGCCGCCGGACAGACTACACCTTC.

The chain's CDR3 is CATSTAWGGEQFF. The CDR3, as DNA: TGTGCCACCAGCACTGCTTGGGGGGGTGAGCAGTTCTTC. This chain connects TRBV24-1 to TRBJ2-1; TRBD2 matches at 7 bases. The CDR3 runs to 13 residues. In germline, CDR1 is KGHDR, CDR2 SFDVKD. Trimming cost V 7 bases and J 9 bases; bases outside gene matches: 8.

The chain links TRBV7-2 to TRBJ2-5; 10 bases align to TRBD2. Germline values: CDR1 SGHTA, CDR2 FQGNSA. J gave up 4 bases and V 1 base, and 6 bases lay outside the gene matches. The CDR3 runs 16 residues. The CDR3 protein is CASSLDPSGSLETQYF. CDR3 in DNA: TGTGCCAGCAGCTTAGATCCTAGCGGGAGCTTAGAGACCCAGTACTTC.